Sequencing of this T cell receptor beta chain was carried out in a study of blood T cell repertoires in COVID-19. As for the study in general: The United States, Italy and Spain were the sources of the acute and convalescent COVID-19 samples.

CDR3 length: 15 amino acids. V was pared by 5 bases and J by 2 bases, with 5 bases of the junction left unmatched. In germline, CDR1 is SGHTA, CDR2 FQGNSA. In the original analysis: From reference gene primer amplification, estimates of nucleated cell counts were derived. Sequencing used immunoSEQ multiplex PCR; TCRdb keeps in-frame clones, though not all of them. The V and J calls and clone size were taken over from that table, and D and trimming were inferred from the DNA. The sample has approximately 390,000 clones; around 90% are singletons. This TCR was recovered from a man between 18 and 29 years old with active or convalescent COVID-19. Sequencing was carried out using peripheral blood. J is TRBJ1-1 and V is TRBV7-2, with 10 bases identical to TRBD1. Written as DNA, the CDR3 is TGTGCCAGCAGCGCAAGACAGGGGGCTAACACTGAAGCTTTCTTT. The encoded protein is CASSARQGANTEAFF.